Reported below is one T cell receptor (beta chain). Its antigen is undetermined. The data derive from a study of OX40 agonist ivuxolimab in advanced cancers. Across the study: Hepatocellular carcinoma, melanoma, renal cell or head and neck cancer affected the dose-escalation patients. Overall study findings and caveats: Certain nonresponders likewise exhibited a low normalized T-cell clonal expansion.

CDR1 and CDR2 (germline): SGHNT, YYREEE (reference sequence). The CDR3 is 14 residues long. V shed 4 bases, J shed 8 bases, and the junction held 8 bases outside the gene matches. Assay used: immunoSEQ multiplex PCR; TCRdb lists only in-frame clones, some missing. The sample has about 72,000 clones, approximately 89% seen once. This TCR was sampled from an adult with an advanced solid tumor such as melanoma, head and neck, liver or kidney cancer. The chain employs TRBV5-4 and TRBJ2-1; 8 bases agree with TRBD1. This specimen consisted of CD4+ or CD8+ T cells sorted from blood, obtained in a trial of the OX40 agonist ivuxolimab. The CDR3 DNA reads TGTGCCAGCAGCCCGGGACAGGTTGGGGATGAGCAGTTCTTC. Translating gives CASSPGQVGDEQFF.